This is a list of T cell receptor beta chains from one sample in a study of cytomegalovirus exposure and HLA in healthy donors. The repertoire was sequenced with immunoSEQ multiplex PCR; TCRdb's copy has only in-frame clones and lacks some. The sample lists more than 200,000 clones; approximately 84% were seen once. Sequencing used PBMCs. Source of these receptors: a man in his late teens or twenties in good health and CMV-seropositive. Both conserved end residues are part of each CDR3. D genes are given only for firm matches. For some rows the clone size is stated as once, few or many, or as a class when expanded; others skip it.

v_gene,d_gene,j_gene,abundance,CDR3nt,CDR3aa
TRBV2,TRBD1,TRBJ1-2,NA,TGTGCCAGCAGTGCCGGGACAGGGCTGTATGGCTACACCTTC,CASSAGTGLYGYTF
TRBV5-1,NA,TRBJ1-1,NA,TGCGCCAGCAGCTTCGGACAGACGTACACTGAAGCTTTCTTT,CASSFGQTYTEAFF
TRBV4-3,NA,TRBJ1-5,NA,TGCGCCAGCAGCCAAGTGGTGGGACAGCCCCAGCATTTT,CASSQVVGQPQHF
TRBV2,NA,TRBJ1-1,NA,TGTGCCAGCAGTGTGGAAGGACGGAACACTGAAGCTTTCTTT,CASSVEGRNTEAFF
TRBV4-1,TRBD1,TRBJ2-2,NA,TGCGCCAGCAGCCAGGACAGGAACCGGAGCACCGGGGAGCTGTTTTTT,CASSQDRNRSTGELFF
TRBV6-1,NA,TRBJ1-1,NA,TGTGCCAGCAGTGTCAATCTGCTAAACACTGAAGCTTTCTTT,CASSVNLLNTEAFF
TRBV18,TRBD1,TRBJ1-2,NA,TGTGCCAGCTCACCAGATGTTCGCCAGGGGGCGAGTCATGGCTACACCTTC,CASSPDVRQGASHGYTF
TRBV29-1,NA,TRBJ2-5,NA,TGCAGCGTTGACAGGGGCGCATATGAGGAGACCCAGTACTTC,CSVDRGAYEETQYF
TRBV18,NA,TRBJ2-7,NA,TGTGCCAGCTCACCCCCGATAGCAGGCTACGAGCAGTACTTC,CASSPPIAGYEQYF
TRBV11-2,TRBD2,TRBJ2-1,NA,TGTGCCAGCAGCTCCAGATTGGGGGGGACCCGTGCCTACAATGAGCAGTTCTTC,CASSSRLGGTRAYNEQFF
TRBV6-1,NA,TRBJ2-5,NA,TGTGCCAGCAGAAGGGACACACAAGAGACCCAGTACTTC,CASRRDTQETQYF
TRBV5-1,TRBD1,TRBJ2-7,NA,TGCGCCAGCAGCCGGACAGGGCCCTACGAGCAGTACTTC,CASSRTGPYEQYF
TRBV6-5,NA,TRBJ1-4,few,TGTGCCAGCAGTTACTCGGTTAATGAAAAACTGTTTTTT,CASSYSVNEKLFF
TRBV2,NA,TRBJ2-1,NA,TGTGCCAGCAGTGACGGAGGGGGCTACAATGAGCAGTTCTTC,CASSDGGGYNEQFF
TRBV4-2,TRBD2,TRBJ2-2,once,TGTGCCAGCAGCCAAGTGGCGGGAGCGAGCGGGGAGCTGTTTTTT,CASSQVAGASGELFF
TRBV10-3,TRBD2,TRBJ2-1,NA,TGTGCCATCAGTGAGCCTTGGACTAGCGGGAGTTACAATGAGCAGTTCTTC,CAISEPWTSGSYNEQFF
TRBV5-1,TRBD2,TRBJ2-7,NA,TGCGCCAGCAGCCTAGCGGGAGACAGCTCCTACGAGCAGTACTTC,CASSLAGDSSYEQYF
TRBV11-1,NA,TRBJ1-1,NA,TGTGCCAGCAGCTTTGAGAACCGGGCAGCTGAAGCTTTCTTT,CASSFENRAAEAFF
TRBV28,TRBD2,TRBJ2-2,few,TGTGCCAGCAGTTGGGCTAGCGGGGACACCGGGGAGCTGTTTTTT,CASSWASGDTGELFF
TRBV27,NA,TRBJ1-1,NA,TGTGCCAGCAGTTTCTACGGCGAGAACACTGAAGCTTTCTTT,CASSFYGENTEAFF
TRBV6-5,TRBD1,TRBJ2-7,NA,TGTGCCAGCCATGGGTACCACGACAGGGGCTACGAGCAGTACTTC,CASHGYHDRGYEQYF
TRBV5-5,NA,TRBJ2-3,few,TGTGCCAGCAGCTCTCCTTTCGCAGATACGCAGTATTTT,CASSSPFADTQYF
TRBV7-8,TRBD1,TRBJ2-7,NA,TGTGCCAGCAGTTCCGGACAGGGAAGGTTAGAGCAGTACTTC,CASSSGQGRLEQYF
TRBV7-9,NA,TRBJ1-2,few,TGTGCCAGCAGCCTGGTTCTACAGGGTAATGGCTACACCTTC,CASSLVLQGNGYTF
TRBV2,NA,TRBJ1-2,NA,TGTGCCAGCAGCGCAGCGGCCCGCTATGGCTACACCTTC,CASSAAARYGYTF
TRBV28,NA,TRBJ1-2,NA,TGTGCCAGCAGTTTCAGGGTCATCAACTATGGCTACACCTTC,CASSFRVINYGYTF
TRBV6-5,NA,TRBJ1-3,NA,TGTGCCAGCAGGATCACTGACTCTGGAAACACCATATATTTT,CASRITDSGNTIYF
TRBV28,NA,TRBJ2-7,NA,TGTGCCAGCAGAGGAGACAGTTACCCCTACGAGCAGTACTTC,CASRGDSYPYEQYF
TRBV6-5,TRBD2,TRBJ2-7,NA,TGTGCCAGCAGTTATCCAACCGGGACTAACTTC,CASSYPTGTNF
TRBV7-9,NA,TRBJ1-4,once,TGTGCCAGCAGCTTAGTTGCGGGGCCGAGGGAAAAACTGTTTTTT,CASSLVAGPREKLFF
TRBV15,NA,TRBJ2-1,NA,TGTGCCACCAGCAGAGTGGGGAAAGCGATGTACAATGAGCAGTTCTTC,CATSRVGKAMYNEQFF
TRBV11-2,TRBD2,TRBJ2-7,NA,TGTGCCAGCAGCAGAGGACTAGCGGGAGGTCTCTCCTACGAGCAGTACTTC,CASSRGLAGGLSYEQYF
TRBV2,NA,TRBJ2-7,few,TGTGCCAGCTTTACGGGGACCGACGTCAACGAGCAGTACTTC,CASFTGTDVNEQYF
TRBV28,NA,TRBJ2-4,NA,TGTGCCAGCAGGTGGACGGGCCAAAACATTCAGTACTTC,CASRWTGQNIQYF
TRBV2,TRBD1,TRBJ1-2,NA,TGTGCCAGCAGTGAAGAGGGTCGGGCCAGGGGGGATAATGGCTACACCTTC,CASSEEGRARGDNGYTF
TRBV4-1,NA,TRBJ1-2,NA,TGCGCCAGCAGCAGGGAAAGGGAAACGGGAGGCTACACCTTC,CASSRERETGGYTF
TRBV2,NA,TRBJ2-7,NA,TGTGCCAGCAGTGAACAGGGGCGACTCTACGAGCAGTACTTC,CASSEQGRLYEQYF
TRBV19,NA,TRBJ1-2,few,TGTGCCAGTTGGTCGGGGGGGGCCGGGTATGGCTACACCTTC,CASWSGGAGYGYTF
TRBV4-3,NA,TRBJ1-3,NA,TGCGCCAGCAGCCAAGATCCGCAGGGAAGCTCTGGAAACACCATATATTTT,CASSQDPQGSSGNTIYF
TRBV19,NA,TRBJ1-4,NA,TGTGCCAGTAGTACCTCGGTAGCAACTAATGAAAAACTGTTTTTT,CASSTSVATNEKLFF
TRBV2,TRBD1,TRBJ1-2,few,TGTGCCAGCAGAGAGACAGGGCTTGGCTACACCTTC,CASRETGLGYTF
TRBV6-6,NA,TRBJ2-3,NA,TGTGCCAGCAGTTACTACTCGTCGCAGACAGATACGCAGTATTTT,CASSYYSSQTDTQYF
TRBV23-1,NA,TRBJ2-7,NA,TGCGCCAGCAGTCAAAATACAGTCGGACGGTGCTACGAGCAGTACTTC,CASSQNTVGRCYEQYF
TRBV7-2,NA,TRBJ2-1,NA,TGTGCCAGCAGCGCCAACGCGGGACAGTTACTCTTC,CASSANAGQLLF
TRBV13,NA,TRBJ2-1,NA,TGTGCCAGCAGCTTAGGCGACGGCTCCTACAATGAGCAGTTCTTC,CASSLGDGSYNEQFF
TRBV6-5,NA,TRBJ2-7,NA,TGTGCCAGCAGTTACTCGAAGGATCGGTACGAGCAGTACTTC,CASSYSKDRYEQYF
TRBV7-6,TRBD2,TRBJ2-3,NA,TGTGCCAGCAGCTTAACCCCGCTAGCGGGAGGGTACGCAGATACGCAGTATTTT,CASSLTPLAGGYADTQYF
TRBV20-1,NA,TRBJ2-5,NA,TGCAGTCTCGGTAGGGGGGAGACCCAGTACTTC,CSLGRGETQYF
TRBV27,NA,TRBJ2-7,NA,TGTGCCAGCAGCCATTCGCCCTACGAGCAGTACTTC,CASSHSPYEQYF
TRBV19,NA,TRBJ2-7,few,TGTGCCAGTAGTATGGGTTTTTTTTACGAGCAGTACTTC,CASSMGFFYEQYF
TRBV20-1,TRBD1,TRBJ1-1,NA,TGCAGTGCTAGGGCAGGGGGTGAAGCTTTCTTT,CSARAGGEAFF
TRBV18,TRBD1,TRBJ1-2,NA,TGTGCCAGCTCTCCTTCCCGGGCGACAGGGGATCAGGGCTACACCTTC,CASSPSRATGDQGYTF
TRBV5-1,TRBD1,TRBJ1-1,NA,TGCGCCAGCAGCTCTACAGGGGGCAAAAGGACTGAAGCTTTCTTT,CASSSTGGKRTEAFF
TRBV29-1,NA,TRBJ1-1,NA,TGCAGCGTTGGCCGGGCCGTCGGGAACACTGAAGCTTTCTTT,CSVGRAVGNTEAFF
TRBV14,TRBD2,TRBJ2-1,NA,TGTGCCAGCAGCCTACGAAGCGGGAGCCCCTACAATGAGCAGTTCTTC,CASSLRSGSPYNEQFF
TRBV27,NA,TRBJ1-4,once,TGTGCCAGCAGTTTCGGAATAAGTGTTGGAAAACTGTTTTTT,CASSFGISVGKLFF
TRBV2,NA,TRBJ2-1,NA,TGTGCCAGCACCCTGGACACCGGCATATACAATGAGCAGTTCTTC,CASTLDTGIYNEQFF
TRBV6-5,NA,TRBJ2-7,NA,TGTGCCAGCAGTCAGGGGGACTACGGCTACGAGCAGTACTTC,CASSQGDYGYEQYF
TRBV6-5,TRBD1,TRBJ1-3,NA,TGTGCCAGCAGAACACAGGGGGCAGGAAACACCATATATTTT,CASRTQGAGNTIYF